These 20 T cell receptor beta chains were all obtained from the same sample, sequenced in a study of blood T cell repertoires in COVID-19. Only in-frame clones appear in the TCRdb table, and some are missing; sequencing was by immunoSEQ multiplex PCR. The profile covers 300,000 or so clones, with about 90% appearing a single time and about 0.93% taken by the ten largest. Material for sequencing was PBMCs or T cells enriched from blood (not recorded which). The receptors come from a woman aged 25 to 39 who had recovered from COVID-19.

The chain combines TRBV19 with TRBJ2-1; 9 nucleotides match TRBD1. This CDR3 region has 18 residues. Germline V CDR1 and CDR2: LNHDA, SQIVND (reference sequence). With V trimmed by 1 base and J by 0 bases, 7 bases remained unmatched. Here the CDR3 DNA reads TGTGCCAGTAGTATAGGACAGGGGGTGTCCCGCTCCTACAATGAGCAGTTCTTC. This codes for CASSIGQGVSRSYNEQFF. Looking up the rest from reference TRBV19 and TRBJ2-1 gives the full variable domain: DGGITQSPKYLFRKEGQNVTLSCEQNLNHDAMYWYRQDPGQGLRLIYYSQIVNDFQKGDIAEGYSVSREKKESFPLTVTSAQKNPTAFYLCASSIGQGVSRSYNEQFFGPGTRLTVL.

This clone was observed a single time. The V and J genes are TRBV14 and TRBJ1-6, with 7 nucleotides matching TRBD1. Germline trimming cut 1 base from V and 7 bases from J; bases unmatched to any gene: 7. The CDR3 is 16 amino acids. CDR1 and CDR2 from the germline V gene are SGHDN and FVKESK. DNA of the CDR3: TGTGCCAGCAGCCAAGCAGGGGGAAGGGGAAATTCACCCCTCCACTTT. Protein: CASSQAGGRGNSPLHF.

The CDR3, as DNA: TGCAGCGTTGACAGGGGGAACACCGGGGAGCTGTTTTTT. Protein: CSVDRGNTGELFF. The V and J genes are TRBV29-1 and TRBJ2-2, with D perhaps TRBD1 (6 bases). Trimming left V 3 bases short and J 1 base short, with 6 bases between. Germline CDR1 SQVTM, CDR2 ANQGSEA. The CDR3 spans 13 residues.

The chain employs TRBV4-3 and TRBJ2-3; TRBD2 aligns across 13 bases. This CDR3 is 19 amino acids long. Germline CDR1 is LGHNA and CDR2 is YSLEER. V lost 0 bases, J lost 0 bases, and 6 bases stayed unmatched. The CDR3 DNA reads TGCGCCAGCAGCCAAGATCTGACTAGCGGGGGGTCTAGCACAGATACGCAGTATTTT. Its protein product is CASSQDLTSGGSSTDTQYF.

In its sample, this clone was seen once. The CDR3 sequence: CASSGRGRTRNTGELFF. CDR3 DNA: TGTGCCAGCAGTGGGAGGGGAAGAACGAGGAACACCGGGGAGCTGTTTTTT. The rearrangement uses TRBV6-1 and TRBJ2-2; D perhaps matches TRBD2 (6 bases). V gave up 4 bases and J gave up 1 base, with 16 bases separating them. The CDR3 loop spans 17 amino acids. Germline V gene sequence: CDR1 MNHNS, CDR2 SASEGT.

Many counts were recorded for this clone. The chain is built from TRBV19 and TRBJ2-4; 14 bases agree with TRBD2. Germline V gene lookup returns CDR1 LNHDA and CDR2 SQIVND (reference sequence). Trimming took 4 bases from V and 6 from J; bases not matched to a gene: 2. The CDR3 is 15 amino acids. The CDR3 protein is CASSTGTSGGNIQYF. Here the CDR3 DNA reads TGTGCCAGTAGTACCGGGACTAGCGGGGGAAACATTCAGTACTTC.

This chain joins TRBV13 and TRBJ2-4, with 9 bases fitting TRBD1. The CDR3 has 15 amino acids. Per germline, CDR1 PRHDT and CDR2 FYEKMQ (reference sequence). The V and J ends lost 5 bases and 8 bases, in that order; junction bases with no gene match: 10. The DNA for the CDR3 is TGTGCCAGCAGCGTACGCCGGGACAGGGACGACATTCAGTACTTC. Translating it yields CASSVRRDRDDIQYF.

This chain joins TRBV28 and TRBJ2-5; 13 bases line up with TRBD2. J gave up 7 bases and V 6 bases, and 14 bases lay outside the gene matches. The germline CDR1 and CDR2 sequences are MDHEN and SYDVKM. The CDR3 has 17 amino acids. CDR3 protein: CASSTRRTSGGPGTQYF. The DNA for the CDR3 is TGTGCCAGCAGCACACGGAGGACTAGCGGGGGACCAGGGACCCAGTACTTC.

The V gene is TRBV28, the J gene TRBJ2-2; the match to TRBD1 covers 7 bases. Looked up from germline, CDR1 is MDHEN and CDR2 is SYDVKM. V lost 5 bases and J lost 6; bases outside the gene matches: 18. This CDR3 is built from 18 residues. The DNA for the CDR3 is TGTGCCAGCAGTGCGTCAGGGGGTAAAGTGGTTAGTGCCGGGGAGCTGTTTTTT. Residues: CASSASGGKVVSAGELFF.

A single count supports this clone. This chain links TRBV11-2 with TRBJ2-7, with TRBD1 identical over 7 bases. This CDR3 is built from 15 residues. The trim removed 6 bases at V and 0 bases at J, leaving 8 bases unmatched. Germline-derived CDR1 and CDR2 are SGHAT and FQNNGV. DNA of the CDR3: TGTGCCAGCAGGGTCTCAGGGGGTACCTCCTACGAGCAGTACTTC. It translates to CASRVSGGTSYEQYF.

V and J are TRBV7-9 and TRBJ2-2; 11 bases map to TRBD1. The CDR3 extends over 15 amino acids. CDR1 SEHNR and CDR2 FQNEAQ come from the germline V gene (reference sequence). Losses at the gene ends were 5 bases for V and 7 bases for J; bases not matched to a gene: 6. CDR3 amino acids: CASSTRTGGGGELFF. The CDR3 nucleotides are TGTGCCAGCAGCACCCGGACAGGGGGCGGCGGGGAGCTGTTTTTT.

This chain uses TRBV10-3 with TRBJ1-2, with TRBD1 identical over 9 bases. This CDR3 has 15 amino acids. J gave up 2 bases and V 6 bases, and 7 bases lay outside the gene matches. The germline gives CDR1 ENHRY, CDR2 SYGVKD. As DNA, the CDR3 is TGTGCCATCAGGGGACCGGGACAGGGAAACTATGGCTACACCTTC. Its protein product is CAIRGPGQGNYGYTF.

The chain joins TRBV13 to TRBJ2-7; 9 nucleotides line up with TRBD1. The germline V gene encodes CDR1 PRHDT and CDR2 FYEKMQ (reference sequence). CDR3 size: 14 residues. The V and J ends lost 4 bases and 5 bases, in that order; junction bases with no gene match: 6. CDR3 DNA sequence: TGTGCCAGCAGCTCCCGGGACAGGGTACACGAGCAGTACTTC. Protein sequence: CASSSRDRVHEQYF. The full variable domain, rest sourced from reference TRBV13 and TRBJ2-7, is AAGVIQSPRHLIKEKRETATLKCYPIPRHDTVYWYQQGPGQDPQFLISFYEKMQSDKGSIPDRFSAQQFSDYHSELNMSSLELGDSALYFCASSSRDRVHEQYFGPGTRLTVT.

This clone was detected once. The chain employs TRBV4-3 and TRBJ2-2, with 7 bases fitting TRBD1. Germline V gene lookup returns CDR1 LGHNA and CDR2 YSLEER. The CDR3 length is 15 residues. V dropped 1 base and J dropped 6; count of bases not matched to a gene: 5. CDR3 region: CASSQGQGVAGELFF. The CDR3 bases are TGCGCCAGCAGCCAAGGGCAGGGGGTGGCCGGGGAGCTGTTTTTT.

This clone was detected once. CDR3 sequence (DNA): TGTGCCAGCAGCCCCGGGACAGGGGGTTCACCCCTCCACTTT. Amino acid sequence: CASSPGTGGSPLHF. V is TRBV5-5 and J is TRBJ1-6, with 11 bases that match TRBD1. The CDR3 has 14 amino acids. The junction had 3 bases not matched to a gene; V was cut back by 4 bases and J by 9 bases. The V gene's germline CDR1 is SGHKS and CDR2 YYEKEE (reference sequence).

The chain links TRBV6-6 to TRBJ1-2; possibly TRBD1 for D (6 bases). Germline assignment: CDR1 MNHNY and CDR2 SVGAGI (reference sequence). Trimming took off 5 bases at V and 8 bases at J, with 21 bases between the two ends. There are 15 residues in the CDR3. The CDR3 nucleotides are TGTGCCAGCAGTCAATCATTTCGACAGGTCGGAGGCTACACCTTC. Protein product: CASSQSFRQVGGYTF.

The chain employs TRBV18 and TRBJ1-1; TRBD1 matches at 9 bases. The CDR3 totals 19 residues. V shed 3 bases, J shed 0 bases, and the junction held 14 bases outside the gene matches. The germline gives CDR1 KGHSH, CDR2 LQKENI. CDR3 loop: CASSPYSGQGLVLNTEAFF. CDR3 DNA sequence: TGTGCCAGCTCACCCTACTCCGGACAGGGGTTAGTATTGAACACTGAAGCTTTCTTT.

The CDR3 here is CASSLDWGGDGYTF. The CDR3 bases are TGCGCCAGCAGCTTGGATTGGGGGGGAGATGGCTACACCTTC. This sequence joins TRBV5-1 and TRBJ1-2, with a weak D call TRBD1 (5 bases). CDR1 is SGHRS and CDR2 is YFSETQ in the germline V gene. V was pared by 0 bases and J by 6 bases, with 12 bases between. This CDR3 has 14 amino acids.

This rearrangement joins TRBV4-3 to TRBJ2-7; 7 nucleotides agree with TRBD2. Trimming removed 4 bases from V and 6 bases from J; junction bases left unmatched: 0. The CDR3 totals 11 residues. Germline-derived CDR1 and CDR2 are LGHNA and YSLEER. The CDR3 here is CASSRGGEQYF. DNA of the CDR3: TGCGCCAGCAGCCGGGGGGGCGAGCAGTACTTC.

The chain joins TRBV6-5 to TRBJ1-2; tentative D call: TRBD1 (6 bases). This CDR3 has 15 residues. Trimming cost V 6 bases and J 4 bases, with 18 bases left between them. The V gene's germline CDR1 is MNHEY and CDR2 SVGAGI. Here the CDR3 reads CASSPTGGRPYGYTF. In DNA form, the CDR3 reads TGTGCCAGCAGCCCCACCGGGGGGCGTCCCTATGGCTACACCTTC.